A selection of T cell receptor beta chains follows, all from one sample in a study of blood T cells in healthy people across ages. TCRdb ran MiXCR on the 5' RACE reads and lists one entry per CDR3 protein. Among hundreds of thousands of distinct CDR3 sequences listed, more than 20% were seen once. Sequences were obtained from blood. These receptors were obtained from an older man in good health. CDR3s include the opening cysteine and the closing phenylalanine or tryptophan. Each record gives: D gene, clone size, J gene, V gene, CDR3 protein, CDR3 DNA. A D gene is named only where the DNA matches it firmly. Size values are once, few and many counts, or a class for expanded clones, and some rows have none.

TRBD2 | . | TRBJ2-7 | TRBV20-1 | CSAHTGGSGPIYEQYF | TGCAGTGCCCATACGGGGGGTAGCGGACCTATTTACGAGCAGTACTTC
. | many | TRBJ2-7 | TRBV12-3/TRBV12-4 | CASSLRQTYRQQYF | TGTGCCAGCAGTTTGCGACAGACCTACCGGCAGCAGTACTTC
. | . | TRBJ2-1 | TRBV20-1 | CSASSTSGTNEQFF | TGCAGTGCTAGTTCGACATCGGGGACTAATGAGCAGTTCTTC
TRBD1 | . | TRBJ1-1 | TRBV20-1 | CSARAATGGGTEAFF | TGCAGTGCCCGAGCCGCGACAGGGGGGGGCACTGAAGCTTTCTTT
. | . | TRBJ1-6 | TRBV30 | CAWRSGLHNSPLHF | TGTGCCTGGAGGTCGGGCCTGCATAATTCACCCCTCCACTTT
. | few | TRBJ2-7 | TRBV6-2/TRBV6-3 | CASSYGTRSSYEQYF | TGTGCCAGCAGTTACGGGACTCGGAGCTCCTACGAGCAGTACTTC
. | few | TRBJ2-1 | TRBV6-6 | CATEGNSYNEQFF | TGTGCCACGGAGGGCAACTCCTACAATGAGCAGTTCTTC
. | . | TRBJ2-7 | TRBV2 | CASSDRQGAGEQYF | TGTGCCAGCAGTGATAGGCAGGGTGCTGGCGAGCAGTACTTC
. | few | TRBJ2-1 | TRBV6-2/TRBV6-3 | CASSYSIRSVNEQFF | TGTGCCAGCAGTTACTCGATTAGGTCGGTGAATGAGCAGTTCTTC
TRBD1 | many | TRBJ2-5 | TRBV5-6 | CASTAGTGEFETQYF | TGTGCCAGCACCGCCGGGACAGGGGAGTTTGAGACCCAGTACTTC
. | few | TRBJ1-4 | TRBV28 | CASSLTWGNGEKLFF | TGTGCCAGCAGTCTGACGTGGGGTAATGGTGAAAAACTGTTTTTT
. | few | TRBJ1-1 | TRBV30 | CAWTRNKENTEAFF | TGTGCCTGGACCAGGAACAAGGAAAACACTGAAGCTTTCTTT
. | . | TRBJ2-5 | TRBV5-1 | CASSTSVAGGETQYF | TGCGCCAGCAGCACCAGCGTCGCTGGGGGAGAGACCCAGTACTTC
. | few | TRBJ2-3 | TRBV7-8 | CASSLAEAGDTQYF | TGTGCCAGCAGCTTAGCGGAGGCAGGAGATACGCAGTATTTT
TRBD1 | few | TRBJ2-7 | TRBV12-3/TRBV12-4 | CASSLEDRAAYEQYF | TGTGCCAGCAGTTTGGAGGACAGGGCAGCCTACGAGCAGTACTTC
. | few | TRBJ2-5 | TRBV24-1 | CATSEGGYTGAQYF | TGTGCCACCAGTGAGGGGGGCTATACAGGGGCCCAGTACTTC
TRBD1 | . | TRBJ2-3 | TRBV7-8 | CASSPGTGVLATLATDTQYF | TGTGCCAGCAGCCCCGGGACAGGGGTGCTGGCCACCCTAGCCACAGATACGCAGTATTTT
TRBD1 | few | TRBJ2-7 | TRBV3-1 | CASSISGTGWYEQYF | TGTGCCAGCAGCATCTCGGGGACAGGGTGGTACGAGCAGTACTTC
TRBD2 | few | TRBJ2-5 | TRBV30 | CAWSEGTSGQETQYF | TGTGCCTGGAGTGAAGGGACTAGCGGCCAAGAGACCCAGTACTTC
TRBD2 | few | TRBJ2-1 | TRBV14 | CASSQPTGTRNNEQFF | TGTGCCAGCAGCCAACCGACCGGGACTAGAAACAATGAGCAGTTCTTC
TRBD1 | many | TRBJ1-2 | TRBV12-3/TRBV12-4 | CASTRTGGSGYTF | TGTGCCAGCACCCGGACAGGGGGCTCTGGCTACACCTTC
. | few | TRBJ1-3 | TRBV7-2 | CASSLWGRASGNTIYF | TGTGCCAGCAGCTTATGGGGCAGAGCCTCTGGAAACACCATATATTTT
. | few | TRBJ2-1 | TRBV11-2 | CASKTLSSYNEQFF | TGTGCCAGCAAAACCCTAAGCTCCTACAATGAGCAGTTCTTC
. | few | TRBJ2-7 | TRBV2 | CASSGVRLLYEQYF | TGTGCCAGCAGTGGTGTGCGACTTCTCTACGAGCAGTACTTC
. | few | TRBJ2-7 | TRBV20-1 | CSAQRLGTSSYEQYF | TGCAGTGCCCAGAGGCTGGGGACCAGCTCCTACGAGCAGTACTTC
. | few | TRBJ1-4 | TRBV18 | CASSPETDEKLFF | TGTGCCAGCTCACCAGAAACAGATGAAAAACTGTTTTTT
. | few | TRBJ2-1 | TRBV5-1 | CASSNTYNEQFF | TGCGCCAGCAGCAACACCTACAATGAGCAGTTCTTC
TRBD1 | . | TRBJ2-1 | TRBV12-3/TRBV12-4 | CASSFRDRNHEQFF | TGTGCCAGCAGTTTCCGGGACAGGAACCATGAGCAGTTCTTC
TRBD2 | few | TRBJ2-1 | TRBV10-3 | CAIRDLAGGPNEQFF | TGTGCCATCAGGGATCTAGCGGGAGGGCCGAATGAGCAGTTCTTC
. | . | TRBJ2-5 | TRBV5-1 | CASSLSSLKETQYF | TGCGCCAGCAGCCTCTCATCCCTGAAAGAGACCCAGTACTTC
TRBD2 | few | TRBJ2-7 | TRBV7-2 | CASSTLLAGFSYEQYF | TGTGCCAGCAGCACCTTATTAGCGGGATTTAGTTACGAGCAGTACTTC
TRBD2 | few | TRBJ2-7 | TRBV6-6 | CASIYRPGLASYEQYF | TGTGCCAGCATCTACCGACCGGGACTAGCGTCCTACGAGCAGTACTTC
. | . | TRBJ2-3 | TRBV24-1 | CATSVGGSADTQYF | TGTGCCACCAGCGTAGGAGGATCGGCAGATACGCAGTATTTT
. | . | TRBJ1-2 | TRBV6-6 | CASSYSGSPGSYTF | TGTGCCAGCAGTTACTCGGGCAGCCCCGGGAGCTACACCTTC
. | few | TRBJ2-7 | TRBV5-6 | CASGTVGAGSYEQYF | TGTGCCAGCGGGACGGTGGGCGCGGGCAGCTACGAGCAGTACTTC
TRBD2 | . | TRBJ2-7 | TRBV7-2 | CASSPLAGDAYEQYF | TGTGCCAGCAGCCCCCTAGCGGGAGACGCCTACGAGCAGTACTTC
. | . | TRBJ2-1 | TRBV20-1 | CSARDDDWRVYNEQFF | TGCAGTGCTAGGGATGATGACTGGCGGGTCTACAATGAGCAGTTCTTC
TRBD1 | many | TRBJ1-4 | TRBV7-6 | CASSTGQGLGNEKLFF | TGTGCCAGCAGCACGGGACAGGGGTTGGGTAATGAAAAACTGTTTTTT
. | . | TRBJ2-5 | TRBV11-3 | CTSSLLADKAQYF | TGTACCAGCAGCTTATTAGCGGACAAGGCCCAGTACTTC
TRBD2 | few | TRBJ2-7 | TRBV20-1 | CSARDPSGRGLYEQYF | TGCAGTGCTAGAGATCCAAGCGGGAGGGGCTTGTACGAGCAGTACTTC
. | . | TRBJ2-1 | TRBV28 | CASSLSRVWGPNEQFF | TGTGCCAGCAGTTTATCCAGGGTTTGGGGTCCCAATGAGCAGTTCTTC
TRBD1 | . | TRBJ2-5 | TRBV20-1 | CSARDEGTGLQETQYF | TGCAGTGCTAGAGATGAGGGGACAGGGCTACAAGAGACCCAGTACTTC
. | . | TRBJ2-3 | TRBV11-2 | CASTPERADTQYF | TGTGCCAGCACCCCCGAGCGCGCAGATACGCAGTATTTT
TRBD2 | . | TRBJ2-1 | TRBV28 | CASSPLAGLAVLRVEQFF | TGTGCCAGCAGTCCCCTTGCGGGACTAGCGGTCCTTCGGGTTGAGCAGTTCTTC
. | once | TRBJ2-1 | TRBV10-3 | CAISEDGMNEQFF | TGTGCCATCAGTGAAGACGGGATGAATGAGCAGTTCTTC
. | few | TRBJ2-4 | TRBV6-2/TRBV6-3 | CASSYGDLLAKNIQYF | TGTGCCAGCAGTTACGGTGACTTGCTGGCCAAAAACATTCAGTACTTC
. | few | TRBJ2-7 | TRBV21-1 | CASSKGPSRLSYEQYF | TGTGCCAGCAGCAAAGGGCCTAGCAGGTTATCCTACGAGCAGTACTTC
. | . | TRBJ1-4 | TRBV14 | CASGQRTTNEKLFF | TGTGCCAGCGGCCAACGCACCACTAATGAAAAACTGTTTTTT
. | . | TRBJ2-4 | TRBV5-8 | CASSLLSGGAKNIQYF | TGTGCCAGCAGCTTGTTGTCAGGTGGGGCCAAAAACATTCAGTACTTC
TRBD1 | many | TRBJ2-5 | TRBV29-1 | CSVEGTGEIETQYF | TGCAGCGTTGAGGGGACAGGGGAAATAGAGACCCAGTACTTC
. | . | TRBJ1-4 | TRBV7-9 | CASSREGEKLFF | TGTGCCAGCAGCCGCGAGGGGGAAAAACTGTTTTTT
TRBD2 | many | TRBJ2-7 | TRBV14 | CASSHELAGMGYEQYF | TGTGCCAGCAGCCACGAACTAGCGGGAATGGGCTACGAGCAGTACTTC
TRBD2 | . | TRBJ2-5 | TRBV20-1 | CSAIAGETQYF | TGCAGTGCCATAGCGGGAGAGACCCAGTACTTC
. | . | TRBJ1-2 | TRBV4-3 | CASSQGTSRADGYTF | TGCGCCAGCAGCCAAGGGACATCGAGGGCCGATGGCTACACCTTC
. | few | TRBJ2-7 | TRBV28 | CASSPSWNEQYF | TGTGCCAGCAGTCCCTCATGGAACGAGCAGTACTTC
. | many | TRBJ2-7 | TRBV29-1 | CSVAHKGGEQYF | TGCAGCGTAGCGCACAAGGGAGGCGAGCAGTACTTC
TRBD1 | few | TRBJ1-4 | TRBV2 | CASSDRGSEKLFF | TGTGCCAGCAGCGACAGGGGGTCCGAAAAACTGTTTTTT
. | . | TRBJ1-1 | TRBV12-3/TRBV12-4 | CASKLRRVETEAFF | TGTGCCAGCAAGCTAAGGAGGGTTGAGACTGAAGCTTTCTTT
TRBD2 | many | TRBJ2-1 | TRBV7-9 | CASRPPTSGRAREQFF | TGTGCCAGCAGGCCACCTACTAGCGGGAGGGCCCGGGAGCAGTTCTTC